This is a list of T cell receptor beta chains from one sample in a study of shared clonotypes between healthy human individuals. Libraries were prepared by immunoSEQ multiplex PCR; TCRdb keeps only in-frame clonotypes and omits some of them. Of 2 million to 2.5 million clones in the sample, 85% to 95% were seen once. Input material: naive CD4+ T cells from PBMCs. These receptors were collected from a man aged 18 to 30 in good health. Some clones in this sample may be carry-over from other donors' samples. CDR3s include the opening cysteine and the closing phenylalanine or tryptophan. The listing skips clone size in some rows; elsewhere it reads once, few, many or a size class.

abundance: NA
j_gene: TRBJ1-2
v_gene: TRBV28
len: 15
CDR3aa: CASTLQREIYYGYTF

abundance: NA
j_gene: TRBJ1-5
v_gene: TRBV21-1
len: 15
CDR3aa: CASQMGRRLRQPQHF

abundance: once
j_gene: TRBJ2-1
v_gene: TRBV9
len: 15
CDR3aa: CASSVDGRAYNEQFF

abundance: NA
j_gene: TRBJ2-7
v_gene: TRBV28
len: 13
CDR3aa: CASRWTSSYEQYF

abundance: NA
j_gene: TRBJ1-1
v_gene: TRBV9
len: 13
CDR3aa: CASSAKGGVRAFF

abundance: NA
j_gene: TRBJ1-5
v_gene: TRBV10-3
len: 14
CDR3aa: CAISAGTENQPQHF

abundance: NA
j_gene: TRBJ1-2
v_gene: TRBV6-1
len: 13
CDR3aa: CASSETGLYGYTF

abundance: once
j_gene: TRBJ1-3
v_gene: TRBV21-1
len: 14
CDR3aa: CASSKKPSGNTIYF

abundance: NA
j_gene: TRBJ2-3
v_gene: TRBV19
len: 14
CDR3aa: CASKTRTSSDTQYF

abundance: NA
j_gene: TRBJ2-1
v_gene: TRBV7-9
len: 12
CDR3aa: CASSSLSNEQFF

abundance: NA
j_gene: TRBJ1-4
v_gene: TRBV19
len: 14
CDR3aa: CASSRRGLNEKLFF

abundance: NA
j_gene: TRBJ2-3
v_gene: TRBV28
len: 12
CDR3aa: CASSLWGDTQYF

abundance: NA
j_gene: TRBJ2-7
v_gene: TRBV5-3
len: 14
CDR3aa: CASSQEQGATEQYF